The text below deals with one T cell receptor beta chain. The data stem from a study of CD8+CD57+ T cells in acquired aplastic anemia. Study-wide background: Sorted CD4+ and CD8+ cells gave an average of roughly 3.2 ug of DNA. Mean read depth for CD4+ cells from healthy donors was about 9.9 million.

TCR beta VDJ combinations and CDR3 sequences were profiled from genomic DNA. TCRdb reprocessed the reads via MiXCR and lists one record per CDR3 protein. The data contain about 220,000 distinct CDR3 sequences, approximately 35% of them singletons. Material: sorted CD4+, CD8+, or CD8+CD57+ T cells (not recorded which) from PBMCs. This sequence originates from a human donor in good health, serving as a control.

The CDR3 DNA is TGTGCCAGCAGTTTTATGGCCGGGACAGATACGCAGTATTTT. Translated, it gives CASSFMAGTDTQYF. J is TRBJ2-3 and V is TRBV6-5; D gene ambiguous. V lost 4 bases and J 3 bases, leaving 11 bases between the germline ends. The CDR3 contains 14 residues. The germline CDR1 and CDR2 sequences are MNHEY and SVGAGI.